Presented here are 2 T cell receptor beta chains from one specimen sequenced in a study of T cells in Graves' hyperthyroidism and ophthalmopathy (dated by TCRdb to between 2018 and 2021). Library method: multiplex PCR. Data came from an Illumina HiSeq 2000. The TCR beta CDR3 regions were amplified from RNA transcripts. The TCR CDR3 was subjected to a first round of RT-PCR using the HTBI primer set and the Qiagen OneStep RT-PCR kit. TCRdb applied fastp at Q25 and MiXCR to the public reads, then kept only in-frame beta chains. Entries that share a CDR3 protein sequence are merged under the most common genes and DNA. In this sample the table shows around 690,000 distinct CDR3 sequences, 17% of which occur a single time. The top ten constitute roughly a sixth of the sample. Specimen: blood. The receptors derive from a man in his fifties or sixties with Graves' hyperthyroidism.

This clonotype was detected many times. The chain has TRBV7-9 and TRBJ1-1; no definite D call. Germline V lookup: CDR1 SEHNR, CDR2 FQNEAQ (reference sequence). V gave up 1 base and J gave up 7 bases, with 10 bases separating them. This CDR3 has 13 residues. The CDR3 DNA is TGTGCCAGCAGCTTAGAGTTAGGTTTTGAAGCTTTCTTT. This translates into CASSLELGFEAFF.

This clonotype was observed many times. The rearrangement uses TRBV28 and TRBJ2-3; 8 bases match TRBD1. The CDR3 sequence is 15 residues long. V was clipped by 8 bases and J by 2 bases; unmatched bases: 9. Germline-derived CDR1 and CDR2 are MDHEN and SYDVKM. The CDR3 is CASQISGQVTDTQYF. DNA for the CDR3: TGTGCCAGCCAAATTTCGGGACAGGTCACAGATACGCAGTATTTT. The complete variable domain, with remaining parts taken from reference TRBV28 and TRBJ2-3, reads DVKVTQSSRYLVKRTGEKVFLECVQDMDHENMFWYRQDPGLGLRLIYFSYDVKMKEKGDIPEGYSVSREKKERFSLILESASTNQTSMYLCASQISGQVTDTQYFGPGTRLTVL.